This T cell receptor beta chain was sequenced in a study of cytomegalovirus exposure and HLA in healthy donors. Whole-study findings and limits: In vitro experiments confirmed that three CMV-associated chains were specific for CMV antigens.

About this clone: Its antigen is currently unknown.

The CDR3 runs 17 residues. V shed 1 base and J 2 bases; nucleotides not matched to a gene: 7. CDR1 is LGHNA, CDR2 YSLEER, per germline. Sequenced by immunoSEQ multiplex PCR; TCRdb stores in-frame clones only, minus some. The table includes some 290,000 clones, around 90% detected once. Material for sequencing was PBMCs. This chain uses TRBV4-3 with TRBJ2-2, with 7 bases lining up with TRBD1. This receptor was identified in a man aged 30 to 39 in good health and CMV-seronegative. This CDR3 is CASSQGDSYINTGELFF. In DNA, the CDR3 is TGCGCCAGCAGCCAAGGGGACAGCTACATTAACACCGGGGAGCTGTTTTTT.